One sample yielded the 5 T cell receptor beta chains listed below, sequenced in a study of blood T cells in healthy people across ages. A second PCR, run for 7 to 11 cycles, used a sample-barcoded 5' primer plus a J-beta primer mix. MiXCR, run by TCRdb on the 5' RACE reads, gives a single entry per CDR3 protein. The sample has some 930,000 distinct CDR3 sequences; around 29% are singletons. The same sample was also studied in work on T cells of mothers and their children.

The sequenced sample was blood. Receptors were obtained from a woman between 35 and 50 years old in good health.

In this sample, this clonotype turned up many times. V usage is TRBV20-1 and J usage is TRBJ2-1; TRBD2 agrees at 9 bases. The CDR3 totals 17 residues. The germline gives CDR1 DFQATT, CDR2 SNEGSKA (reference sequence). The J segment lost 15 bases and the V segment lost 2 bases, leaving 23 bases of the junction unmatched. Written as DNA, the CDR3 is TGCAGTGCTAGAATCTCGGGGCTACTAGCGGGTTCCTCCGATGGGTTCTTC. This translates into CSARISGLLAGSSDGFF.

The sample holds a few counts of this clonotype. The V call is TRBV5-5, the J call TRBJ2-1; a weak D match, TRBD2 (6 bases). The CDR3 runs to 12 residues. Deletions cut 2 bases from V and 7 bases from J, with 7 bases between. The germline V gene encodes CDR1 SGHKS and CDR2 YYEKEE (reference sequence). CDR3 sequence: CASSFGRNEQFF. CDR3 DNA sequence: TGTGCCAGCAGCTTTGGGAGGAATGAGCAGTTCTTC.

The rearrangement links TRBV5-1 to TRBJ1-1; weak D call: TRBD1 (6 bases). Germline-derived CDR1 and CDR2 are SGHRS and YFSETQ. V shed 7 bases and J shed 5 bases, with 21 bases lying between them. The CDR3 extends over 15 amino acids. In DNA, the CDR3 is TGCGCCAGCGGCTCGGCGCACAGGGTTTTGACTGAAGCTTTCTTT. Translating it yields CASGSAHRVLTEAFF.

About this clonotype itself: This sequence may be a read error, since a much larger clone differs from it by one base. The CDR3 protein is CASRTNHGYTF. CDR3 sequence (DNA): TGTGCCAGCAGAACTAACCATGGCTACACCTTC. The chain employs TRBV28 and TRBJ1-2, with D unclear. This CDR3 is 11 amino acids long. Germline V gene sequence: CDR1 MDHEN, CDR2 SYDVKM.

This clonotype was picked up many times. The J gene is TRBJ2-7, the V gene TRBV4-1, with D perhaps assigned TRBD1 or TRBD2 (5 bases each). Germline CDR1 reads MGHRA; CDR2 reads YSYEKL. The CDR3 contains 15 residues. The germline V and J ends were trimmed by 2 bases and 2 bases, with 13 bases remaining between them. Here the CDR3 DNA reads TGCGCCAGCAGCCAATTCCACATGGGGGCCTACGAGCAGTACTTC. Residues: CASSQFHMGAYEQYF.